The entry below gives a single T cell receptor (beta chain) sequence along with its context. These data originate in a study of blood T cell repertoires in COVID-19. The CDR3 loop spans 14 amino acids. Trimming took 6 bases from V and 4 from J, leaving 14 bases between them. CDR1 ENHRY and CDR2 SYGVKD come from the germline V gene. Measured with immunoSEQ multiplex PCR; TCRdb has only the in-frame clones, and not every one. The sample records about 370,000 clones, roughly nine tenths being singletons. The origin of this receptor is a woman in her 30s with COVID-19, enrolled during active disease. The V gene is TRBV10-3, the J gene TRBJ2-3; D is perhaps TRBD1 (6 bases). The sequenced sample consisted of peripheral blood. CDR3 DNA sequence: TGTGCCATCAGCCCGGGACATGGGGCAGATACGCAGTATTTT. Encoded protein: CAISPGHGADTQYF.